Each of the 30 T cell receptor beta chains below was sequenced from the same sample in a study of shared clonotypes between healthy human individuals. Measured with immunoSEQ multiplex PCR; TCRdb has only the in-frame clones, and not every one. The sample comprises around 700,000 clones, approximately 90% of which are singletons, and approximately 25% rests with the top ten. CD45RO-negative, CCR7-positively selected cells formed the naive CD8 fraction, excluding terminally differentiated effector memory CD45RA+ cells. Sequencing used naive CD8+ T cells sorted from blood. All receptors come from a man in his thirties or forties in good health.

This clone was counted once. The gene calls are TRBV27 and TRBJ2-2; tentatively, D is TRBD1 (5 bases). This CDR3 spans 16 amino acids. V lost 2 bases to trimming and J lost 7 bases, with 17 bases between them. Germline V gene sequence: CDR1 MNHEY, CDR2 SMNVEV (reference sequence). The DNA of the CDR3 is TGTGCCAGCAGTTTAGATAGGGGCCTCTACGGCGGGGAGCTGTTTTTT. It is translated as CASSLDRGLYGGELFF.

Only one count was recorded for this clone. This sequence joins TRBV30 and TRBJ2-1, with D perhaps matching TRBD2 (6 bases). CDR1 GTSNPN and CDR2 SVGIG come from the germline V gene (reference sequence). The CDR3 extends over 11 amino acids. CDR3 DNA sequence: TGTGCTCAAACCGGGGGTGATGAGCAGTTCTTC. Its translation is CAQTGGDEQFF. Combining the CDR3 with reference TRBV30 and TRBJ2-1 gives the whole variable domain SQTIHQWPATLVQPVGSPLSLECTVEGTSNPNLYWYRQAAGRGLQLLFYSVGIGQISSEVPQNLSASRPQDRQFILSSKKLLLSDSGFYLCAQTGGDEQFFGPGTRLTVL.

For this clone: Other DNA sequences within the sample encode an identical CDR3. The chain joins TRBV10-3 to TRBJ2-1; 7 bases are a match to TRBD1. The junction had 5 bases not matched to a gene; V was cut back by 6 bases and J by 6 bases. This CDR3 region has 13 residues. Germline CDR1 is ENHRY and CDR2 is SYGVKD. DNA for the CDR3: TGTGCCATCAGCGAATCAGGGGGCAATGAGCAGTTCTTC. As protein: CAISESGGNEQFF.

This chain joins TRBV5-4 and TRBJ1-2; possible D gene TRBD1, 6 bases. CDR3 length: 12 residues. Germline CDR1 SGHNT, CDR2 YYREEE (reference sequence). V lost 4 bases and J 7 bases, leaving 11 bases between the germline ends. CDR3 protein: CASSTTGSGYTF. DNA for the CDR3: TGTGCCAGCAGCACCACAGGGTCTGGCTACACCTTC.

The V call is TRBV19, the J call TRBJ2-1, with TRBD2 matching over 14 bases. This CDR3 is 16 amino acids long. Germline assignment: CDR1 LNHDA and CDR2 SQIVND (reference sequence). With 8 bases clipped from V and 3 bases from J, the junction kept 6 bases outside the gene matches. The CDR3 coding sequence is TGTGCCAGTGCGGGACTAGCGGGAGTAATCTACAATGAGCAGTTCTTC. Protein sequence: CASAGLAGVIYNEQFF.

The rearrangement links TRBV19 to TRBJ2-3; D is undetermined. V shed 3 bases and J shed 2 bases, with 9 bases lying between them. This CDR3 contains 14 residues. CDR1 and CDR2 from the germline V gene are LNHDA and SQIVND (reference sequence). The CDR3 protein is CASSMWPNTDTQYF. DNA for the CDR3: TGTGCCAGTAGTATGTGGCCGAACACAGATACGCAGTATTTT.

The chain couples TRBV2 to TRBJ2-1; 7 bases fit TRBD2. V gave up 2 bases and J gave up 0 bases; unmatched junction bases: 4. Germline lookup yields CDR1 SNHLY and CDR2 FYNNEI. The CDR3 is 16 residues long. CDR3 loop: CASSELGGSSYNEQFF. The CDR3 region has the DNA TGTGCCAGCAGTGAATTGGGCGGGAGCTCCTACAATGAGCAGTTCTTC.

In its sample, this clone was seen a few times. J is TRBJ2-1 and V is TRBV7-9, with TRBD1 identical over 10 bases. The ends lost 5 bases at V and 12 bases at J; junction bases unmatched: 13. The germline gives CDR1 SEHNR, CDR2 FQNEAQ (reference sequence). The CDR3 spans 15 residues. CDR3 sequence reads: CASSATGTGDLRQFF. CDR3 DNA sequence: TGTGCCAGCAGCGCTACGGGGACAGGGGATCTAAGGCAGTTCTTC.

This chain links TRBV4-1 with TRBJ2-7; 7 nucleotides align to TRBD2. Per germline, CDR1 MGHRA and CDR2 YSYEKL. V shed 2 bases and J 2 bases; nucleotides not matched to a gene: 9. The CDR3 runs 16 residues. CDR3 nucleotides: TGCGCCAGCAGCCAATCTCCTGGACTAGAAGCCTACGAGCAGTACTTC. Translation: CASSQSPGLEAYEQYF.

This rearrangement joins TRBV6-5 to TRBJ2-1, with a tentative D call TRBD1 (6 bases). The CDR3 loop spans 12 amino acids. V shed 2 bases and J shed 14 bases, with 13 bases lying between them. Looked up from germline, CDR1 is MNHEY and CDR2 is SVGAGI. The CDR3 is CASSYPAEGEFF. CDR3 coding DNA: TGTGCCAGCAGTTACCCGGCAGAGGGGGAGTTCTTC.

This rearrangement joins TRBV9 to TRBJ2-3, with 8 bases fitting TRBD1. The germline V gene has CDR1 SGDLS and CDR2 YYNGEE. The V and J ends lost 4 bases and 0 bases, in that order; junction bases with no gene match: 13. The CDR3 is 18 amino acids. The CDR3 nucleotides are TGTGCCAGCAGCCCACGACAGGGGAAAGCGCCAAGCACAGATACGCAGTATTTT. It specifies CASSPRQGKAPSTDTQYF.

This clone was picked up one time. The rearrangement uses TRBV7-9 and TRBJ2-7; 7 nucleotides agree with TRBD2. The CDR3 length is 13 residues. V lost 5 bases, J lost 2 bases, and 3 bases stayed unmatched. CDR1 and CDR2 from the germline V gene are SEHNR and FQNEAQ (reference sequence). CDR3 in DNA: TGTGCCAGCAGCCACGGGACTACCTACGAGCAGTACTTC. Its translation is CASSHGTTYEQYF.

The chain uses TRBV6-1 and TRBJ1-2, with 7 bases identical to TRBD1. CDR1 and CDR2 (germline): MNHNS, SASEGT. The CDR3 consists of 12 residues. The J segment lost 7 bases and the V segment lost 7 bases, leaving 6 bases of the junction unmatched. The CDR3 sequence: CASIEGAGGYTF. The CDR3 DNA follows: TGTGCCAGCATTGAGGGGGCGGGTGGCTACACCTTC.

The chain links TRBV7-3 to TRBJ2-7; D possibly corresponds to TRBD2 (6 bases). The CDR3 runs to 17 residues. From germline, CDR1 is SGHTA and CDR2 FQGTGA. Trimming left V 6 bases short and J 0 bases short, with 21 bases between. CDR3 sequence: CASRSGRGSGSSYEQYF. As DNA, the CDR3 is TGTGCCAGCAGGTCCGGCCGGGGGTCGGGATCCTCCTACGAGCAGTACTTC.

This clone was picked up a small number of times. V usage is TRBV28 and J usage is TRBJ2-7; 7 bases are a match to TRBD2. V was clipped by 7 bases and J by 5 bases; unmatched bases: 11. Germline CDR1 is MDHEN and CDR2 is SYDVKM. The CDR3 consists of 14 residues. CDR3 sequence reads: CASIPREALNEQYF. The CDR3 nucleotides are TGTGCCAGCATCCCCCGGGAGGCCCTCAACGAGCAGTACTTC.

The chain has TRBV2 and TRBJ1-1, with D tentatively TRBD1 (6 bases). CDR1 is SNHLY and CDR2 is FYNNEI in the germline V gene. V was trimmed by 4 bases and J by 1 base, leaving 7 bases between them. The CDR3 sequence is 13 residues long. The CDR3 coding sequence is TGTGCCAGCAGTGGGGGGGCGAACACTGAAGCTTTCTTT. As protein: CASSGGANTEAFF.

The chain couples TRBV7-6 to TRBJ1-2, with a tentative D call TRBD1 (5 bases). The V gene lost 4 bases and the J gene lost 6 bases, with 9 bases spanning the gap. Per germline, CDR1 SGHVS and CDR2 FNYEAQ. The CDR3 is 12 residues long. In DNA, the CDR3 is TGTGCCAGCAGCTCGGGACCGGATGGCTACACCTTC. Its translation: CASSSGPDGYTF.

The rearrangement joins TRBV7-6 to TRBJ2-7; D is uncertain. Trimming stripped 6 bases from V and 2 bases from J, with 8 bases between. Germline V gene data show CDR1 as SGHVS and CDR2 as FNYEAQ. CDR3 size: 12 residues. The CDR3 sequence: CASSDGTYEQYF. For the CDR3, the DNA is TGTGCCAGCAGTGACGGAACCTACGAGCAGTACTTC.

This chain connects TRBV5-6 to TRBJ2-7, with TRBD1 matching over 7 bases. The length of the CDR3 is 15 residues. The V gene's germline CDR1 is SGHDT and CDR2 YYEEEE. V shed 4 bases, J shed 3 bases, and the junction held 10 bases outside the gene matches. The chain's CDR3 is CASSQTGIFIYEQYF. CDR3 coding DNA: TGTGCCAGCAGCCAGACAGGGATTTTCATCTACGAGCAGTACTTC.

The gene calls are TRBV27 and TRBJ1-5; 9 bases are shared with TRBD1. Per germline, CDR1 MNHEY and CDR2 SMNVEV (reference sequence). This CDR3 region has 15 residues. The V gene end was trimmed by 4 bases and the J gene end by 6 bases; junction bases not matched to a gene: 7. The CDR3 loop reads CASSSRTGVSQPQHF. In DNA form, the CDR3 reads TGTGCCAGCAGTTCCCGGACAGGGGTGAGTCAGCCCCAGCATTTT.

V usage is TRBV6-1 and J usage is TRBJ1-5; D may be TRBD1 (6 bases). The length of the CDR3 is 14 residues. Germline V gene sequence: CDR1 MNHNS, CDR2 SASEGT. V lost 8 bases and J lost 8, with 19 bases in between. DNA of the CDR3: TGTGCCAGCGGGGGGCGGGAATTTGGGGAGCCCCAGCATTTT. Translated, it gives CASGGREFGEPQHF.

The chain is built from TRBV15 and TRBJ2-7, with 11 positions matching TRBD2. The trim removed 2 bases at V and 3 bases at J, leaving 9 bases unmatched. The length of the CDR3 is 17 residues. Germline CDR1 is LNHNV and CDR2 is YYDKDF (reference sequence). The CDR3, as DNA: TGTGCCACCAGCAGACACATAACCGGGACTAGCGGCTACGAGCAGTACTTC. Translated, it gives CATSRHITGTSGYEQYF.

Comment on this clone: A much larger clone differs from this one at a single base, so this may be a read error. The sample contains more than one DNA sequence encoding this CDR3. CDR3 in amino acids: CASSGGQGYGYTF. The CDR3 nucleotides are TGTGCCAGCAGTGGGGGACAGGGGTATGGCTACACCTTC. The chain uses TRBV2 and TRBJ1-2; TRBD1 matches 10 bases. Germline CDR1 and CDR2: SNHLY and FYNNEI. The CDR3 runs to 13 residues. With 4 bases clipped from V and 5 bases from J, the junction kept 1 base outside the gene matches. Full variable domain (rest looked up from reference TRBV2 and TRBJ1-2): EPEVTQTPSHQVTQMGQEVILRCVPISNHLYFYWYRQILGQKVEFLVSFYNNEISEKSEIFDDQFSVERPDGSNFTLKIRSTKLEDSAMYFCASSGGQGYGYTFGSGTRLTVV.

This chain links TRBV10-1 with TRBJ1-2; D is perhaps TRBD1 (5 bases). This CDR3 comprises 15 residues. CDR1 WNHNN and CDR2 SYGVQD come from the germline V gene (reference sequence). Trimming took 4 bases from V and 4 from J, leaving 16 bases between them. The CDR3 here is CASSGQIDSIYGYTF. The DNA of the CDR3 is TGCGCCAGCAGTGGGCAAATCGACAGCATCTATGGCTACACCTTC.

The V and J genes are TRBV29-1 and TRBJ2-1; TRBD1 is a possible D gene (6 bases). The CDR3 has 16 amino acids. Trimming removed 5 bases from V and 8 bases from J, with 25 bases in between. Germline V gives CDR1 SQVTM, CDR2 ANQGSEA. The CDR3 DNA follows: TGCAGCGTTCATCCCTTAGGGACATCTAGATCGGATGAGCAGTTCTTC. Protein product: CSVHPLGTSRSDEQFF.

This chain joins TRBV21-1 and TRBJ1-1; the table's D call TRBD1 went unverified against the DNA. TRBV21-1 is a documented pseudogene. The length of the CDR3 is 15 residues. The CDR3 loop reads CARTGTGVLLTEAFF. The CDR3, as DNA: TGTGCCAGGACCGGGACAGGGGTTCTTCTCACTGAAGCTTTCTTT.

V is TRBV5-6 and J is TRBJ2-1, with TRBD1 as a possible D gene (5 bases). The CDR3 contains 17 residues. Germline lookup yields CDR1 SGHDT and CDR2 YYEEEE. Trimming took off 0 bases at V and 4 bases at J, with 17 bases between the two ends. CDR3 protein: CASSLGAGHFRYNEQFF. The CDR3 DNA sequence: TGTGCCAGCAGCTTGGGGGCAGGACACTTCAGATACAATGAGCAGTTCTTC.

Points on this clone: The same CDR3 also results from other DNA sequences found in this sample. This chain connects TRBV5-6 to TRBJ2-1; D is uncertain. The CDR3 covers 13 residues. Germline CDR1 is SGHDT and CDR2 is YYEEEE. Trimming removed 2 bases at V and 3 bases at J, with 6 bases between. CDR3 amino acids: CASSLGFYNEQFF. CDR3 in DNA: TGTGCCAGCAGCTTAGGTTTCTACAATGAGCAGTTCTTC.

With regard to this clone: Other DNA sequences from this sample encode an identical CDR3 as well. The rearrangement links TRBV27 to TRBJ2-7; TRBD1 or TRBD2 may be the D gene (5 bases each). The germline gives CDR1 MNHEY, CDR2 SMNVEV (reference sequence). The length of the CDR3 is 12 residues. V shed 3 bases and J shed 6 bases, with 9 bases lying between them. This chain's CDR3 is CASSFGGGEQYF. CDR3 in DNA: TGTGCCAGCAGTTTTGGGGGTGGCGAGCAGTACTTC.

The genes are TRBV29-1 and TRBJ2-7; 8 bases match TRBD2. The CDR3 totals 14 residues. J lost 6 bases, V lost 0 bases, and 7 bases had no gene match. Per the germline V gene, CDR1 is SQVTM and CDR2 is ANQGSEA. In DNA, the CDR3 is TGCAGCGTTGAAGAGGGAAGCGGGAGTGGCGAGCAGTACTTC. Amino acid sequence: CSVEEGSGSGEQYF.